The subject of this entry is one TCR beta chain. The data were taken from a study of T-cell reconstitution after alpha-beta-depleted transplantation in children. This CDR3 is 15 amino acids long. Deletions cut 1 base from V and 2 bases from J, with 10 bases between. Germline CDR1 SEHNR, CDR2 FQNEAQ (reference sequence). Library preparation (for TCRbeta) was performed with unique molecular identifiers. TCRdb fed the PCR reads into MiXCR, producing one record per CDR3 protein. Altogether more than 150,000 distinct CDR3 sequences are present, about 14% being singletons, with the ten largest covering roughly an eighth.

This chain links TRBV7-9 with TRBJ2-3; D is undetermined. Source: PBMCs from the stem cell graft donor, taken from the stem cell graft. The sequence came from a human donor who donated a stem cell graft to a child with acute lymphoblastic leukemia. CDR3 sequence (DNA): TGTGCCAGCAGCTTAGGTTCGTCAGTCACAGATACGCAGTATTTT. Translated, it gives CASSLGSSVTDTQYF.